The 15 T cell receptor beta chains listed next were all sequenced from one sample in a study of vaccination effects on CD4 cells after COVID-19. ViraFEST assay sequencing came after antigen-specific CD4+ T cells were expanded with viral peptide pools. A 10-day culture period preceded the isolation of CD4+ T cells. Nobody among the vaccine recipients had prior SARS-CoV-2 infection (nucleocapsid antibodies were negative). Here immunoSEQ multiplex PCR was the method, and the copy in TCRdb shows in-frame clones only, minus some. The sample holds about 20,000 clones, approximately 79% seen once. These receptors are not linked to any known antigen. The sequences come from CD4+ T cells from PBMCs cultured with HCoV-NL63 spike peptides, collected before COVID-19 vaccination. The receptors derive from a human donor who received a COVID-19 vaccine.

This clone was seen a single time. The V call is TRBV7-9, the J call TRBJ2-1; 10 bases map to TRBD2. In germline, CDR1 is SEHNR, CDR2 FQNEAQ (reference sequence). The CDR3 loop spans 17 amino acids. J gave up 0 bases and V 5 bases, and 7 bases lay outside the gene matches. The CDR3 DNA reads TGTGCCAGCAGCCCCCTGTGGACTAGCGGCTCCTACAATGAGCAGTTCTTC. Its translation: CASSPLWTSGSYNEQFF.

The chain recombines TRBV4-2 with TRBJ2-3; no clear D gene. The V end was cut by 6 bases, the J end by 2 bases, with 3 bases between. The CDR3 is 11 residues long. Germline CDR1 is LGHNA and CDR2 is YNFKEQ. The DNA for the CDR3 is TGTGCCAGCAGAAACACAGATACGCAGTATTTT. Its translation: CASRNTDTQYF.

The chain recombines TRBV18 with TRBJ1-1; D gene ambiguous. Trimming removed 1 base at V and 5 bases at J, with 8 bases between. The CDR3 runs to 13 residues. The germline gives CDR1 KGHSH, CDR2 LQKENI. The CDR3 loop is CASSPQGTTEAFF. CDR3 coding DNA: TGTGCCAGCTCACCACAGGGCACGACTGAAGCTTTCTTT.

This clone was detected only a few times. The V and J genes are TRBV5-4 and TRBJ1-2, with TRBD1 as a possible D gene (6 bases). The CDR3 totals 15 residues. CDR1 is SGHNT, CDR2 YYREEE, per germline (reference sequence). V was cut by 5 bases and J by 0 bases, with 14 bases left in between. The CDR3 DNA follows: TGTGCCAGCAGGGATGAGACAGGATCTAACTATGGCTACACCTTC. Amino acids: CASRDETGSNYGYTF.

The rearrangement uses TRBV5-1 and TRBJ2-3; D tentatively fits TRBD1 or TRBD2 (5 bases each). V was trimmed by 4 bases and J by 6 bases, leaving 9 bases between them. This CDR3 is 12 amino acids long. Germline V gene sequence: CDR1 SGHRS, CDR2 YFSETQ. The DNA for the CDR3 is TGCGCCAGCAGCCCTGGGACCGATACGCAGTATTTT. Translation: CASSPGTDTQYF.

The chain joins TRBV20-1 to TRBJ1-5; 7 bases align to TRBD1. Germline loops: CDR1 DFQATT, CDR2 SNEGSKA (reference sequence). V trimming: 3 bases; J trimming: 2 bases; junction bases outside the gene matches: 7. This CDR3 is 15 amino acids long. The CDR3 bases are TGCAGTGCTAGTGACGCCGGGACAGGCAATCAGCCCCAGCATTTT. It codes for CSASDAGTGNQPQHF.

This chain uses TRBV6-5 with TRBJ2-7, with a weak D call TRBD2 (6 bases). Germline CDR1 is MNHEY and CDR2 is SVGAGI. V lost 7 bases and J 4 bases, leaving 17 bases between the germline ends. The length of the CDR3 is 14 residues. The CDR3 DNA is TGTGCCAGCAATCGGGACGTTGGGAGGTACGAGCAGTACTTC. Residues: CASNRDVGRYEQYF.

The chain recombines TRBV13 with TRBJ2-7, with 8 positions matching TRBD1. This CDR3 spans 17 amino acids. CDR1 is PRHDT, CDR2 FYEKMQ, per germline (reference sequence). The V gene end was trimmed by 4 bases and the J gene end by 2 bases; junction bases not matched to a gene: 13. As DNA, the CDR3 is TGTGCCAGCAGCTCCACTGACAGGGGAAGTCGGACCTACGAGCAGTACTTC. Translating gives CASSSTDRGSRTYEQYF.

The sample holds a few counts of this clone. This chain joins TRBV4-2 and TRBJ2-5; TRBD2 matches 10 bases. Germline lookup yields CDR1 LGHNA and CDR2 YNFKEQ. The V gene end was trimmed by 0 bases and the J gene end by 5 bases; junction bases not matched to a gene: 6. This CDR3 spans 16 amino acids. CDR3 bases: TGTGCCAGCAGCCAAGATCCTAGCGGGAGTGCGGAGACCCAGTACTTC. Its protein is CASSQDPSGSAETQYF.

The CDR3 reads CASSLLGSYQETQYF. The CDR3 DNA reads TGCGCCAGCAGCTTGCTTGGCAGTTACCAAGAGACCCAGTACTTC. The rearrangement joins TRBV5-1 to TRBJ2-5; D unclear. Germline lookup yields CDR1 SGHRS and CDR2 YFSETQ. This CDR3 spans 15 amino acids. The V gene lost 1 base and the J gene lost 0 bases, with 10 bases spanning the gap.

The genes are TRBV6-4 and TRBJ2-1; D is undetermined. V was trimmed by 3 bases and J by 0 bases, leaving 12 bases between them. CDR3 length equals 16 residues. Germline values: CDR1 MRHNA, CDR2 SNTAGT. The CDR3 is CASSDQTQSSYNEQFF. The CDR3 nucleotides read TGTGCCAGCAGTGATCAGACTCAAAGCTCCTACAATGAGCAGTTCTTC.

In its sample, this clone was seen a few times. The V and J genes are TRBV4-1 and TRBJ2-5; D is possibly TRBD1 or TRBD2 (5 bases each). The CDR3 covers 13 residues. The germline V and J ends were trimmed by 6 bases and 1 base, with 9 bases remaining between them. In germline, CDR1 is MGHRA, CDR2 YSYEKL. The CDR3 sequence is CASSTGTQETQYF. As DNA, the CDR3 is TGCGCCAGCAGTACCGGGACCCAAGAGACCCAGTACTTC.

The gene calls are TRBV5-1 and TRBJ2-5; the match to TRBD1 covers 7 bases. J was trimmed by 3 bases and V by 0 bases; bases with no gene match: 8. CDR3 length: 16 residues. Germline CDR1 and CDR2: SGHRS and YFSETQ. The CDR3 loop reads CASSLGLGQVEETQYF. For the CDR3, the DNA is TGCGCCAGCAGCTTGGGGCTAGGACAGGTAGAAGAGACCCAGTACTTC.

This rearrangement joins TRBV12-3 or TRBV12-4 to TRBJ1-3, with D unresolved. Trimming took 1 base from V and 5 from J, leaving 6 bases between them. This CDR3 has 13 residues. The CDR3 reads CASSLVVRNTIYF. CDR3 coding DNA: TGTGCCAGCAGTTTAGTCGTGAGAAACACCATATATTTT.

The chain couples TRBV4-1 to TRBJ2-5; D remains unclear. V was cut by 5 bases and J by 4 bases, with 11 bases left in between. CDR3 length equals 13 residues. Germline V CDR1 and CDR2: MGHRA, YSYEKL. For the CDR3, the DNA is TGCGCCAGCAGCTCACGAGCAGCAGAGACCCAGTACTTC. This gives the protein CASSSRAAETQYF.